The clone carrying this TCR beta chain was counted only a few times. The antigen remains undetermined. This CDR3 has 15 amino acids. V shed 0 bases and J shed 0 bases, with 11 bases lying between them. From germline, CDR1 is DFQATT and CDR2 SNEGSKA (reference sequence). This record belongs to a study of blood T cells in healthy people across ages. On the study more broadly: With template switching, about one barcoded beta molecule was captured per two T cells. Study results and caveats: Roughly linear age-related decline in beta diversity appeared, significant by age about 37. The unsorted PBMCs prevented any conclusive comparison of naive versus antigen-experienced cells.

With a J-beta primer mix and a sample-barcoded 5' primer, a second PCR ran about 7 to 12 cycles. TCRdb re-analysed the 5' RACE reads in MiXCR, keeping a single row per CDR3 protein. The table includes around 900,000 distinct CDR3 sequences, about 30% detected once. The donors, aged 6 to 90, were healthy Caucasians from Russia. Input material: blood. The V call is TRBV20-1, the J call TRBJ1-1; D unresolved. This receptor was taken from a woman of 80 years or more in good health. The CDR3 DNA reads TGCAGTGCTAGAGATCGACGGACGGTGAACACTGAAGCTTTCTTT. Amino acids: CSARDRRTVNTEAFF.